This TCR beta chain originates from a study of human T cells and chemical hapten exposure. Specified time point: pre-sensitization, week 0. Treatment here: therapeutic diphenylcyclopropenone sensitization with weekly scalp DPC. Germline CDR1 SGHRS, CDR2 YFSETQ. Trimming stripped 4 bases from V and 3 bases from J, with 10 bases between. The CDR3 spans 13 residues. One entry per CDR3 protein results from TCRdb running MiXCR on the RACE reads. The table includes around 300,000 distinct CDR3 sequences, around 5.5% detected once. The specimen comprised whole blood, sampled in connection with sensitization to the hapten diphenylcyclopropenone (DPC). The rearrangement links TRBV5-1 to TRBJ1-2; TRBD1 is a possible D gene (5 bases). The sequence was collected from a woman younger than 30 with alopecia areata. Some clones in this sample may be carry-over from other donors' samples. The CDR3 loop reads CASSQDSDYGYTF. The CDR3 coding sequence is TGCGCCAGCAGCCAAGACAGCGACTATGGCTACACCTTC.